The T cell receptor beta chain described here comes from a study of control samples from healthy donors and cancer patients. This table comes from immunoSEQ multiplex PCR, and its TCRdb copy is limited to in-frame clones, with some not included. The sample includes around 170,000 clones, 90% of them seen just once. This CDR3 spans 16 amino acids. Germline values: CDR1 SGHTA, CDR2 FQGTGA. V gave up 4 bases and J gave up 1 base, with 13 bases separating them. The sequence derives from a woman aged 50 to 65 in good health. Sequenced sample: blood. V usage is TRBV7-3 and J usage is TRBJ2-2; D unclear. CDR3 nucleotides: TGTGCCAGCAGCTGGGAACGCACGGAGAACACCGGGGAGCTGTTTTTT. Translation gives CASSWERTENTGELFF.